Sequencing of this TCR beta chain was carried out in a study of T cells in localized non-small cell lung cancer. This CDR3 is built from 14 residues. The germline CDR1 and CDR2 sequences are SSHAT and FNYEAQ (reference sequence). Produced via immunoSEQ multiplex PCR; TCRdb's table is partial and in-frame only. This table has about 36,000 clones, 70% to 90% appearing once. In the case of this clone: Its specificity is unknown. The junction shows a germline mismatch at one end, possibly a read error.

Study-level results: Higher blood T cell density went with longer overall survival. There was higher T cell clonality in uninvolved adjacent lung than in tumor, and it was highest there.

The rearrangement links TRBV7-7 to TRBJ2-5, with D possibly matching TRBD2 (5 bases). Sequencing used peripheral blood, obtained before any cancer treatment. The receptor was isolated from a woman between 40 and 69 years old with stage I lung adenocarcinoma. This CDR3 is CASSLAPSSETQYF. The CDR3 DNA is TGTGCTAGCAGCTTAGCGCCTTCGTCGGAGACCCAGTACTTC.